These 25 T cell receptor beta chains came from one sample sequenced in a study of PD-L1 blockade in urothelial cancer. The time point: peripheral blood 6 weeks after treatment start. Measured with immunoSEQ multiplex PCR; TCRdb has only the in-frame clones, and not every one. The sample yields around 110,000 clones, roughly 91% seen once. Source: PBMCs, taken around atezolizumab (anti-PD-L1) treatment. These receptors were taken from a man between 60 and 75 years old with urothelial cancer.

The rearrangement uses TRBV6-6 and TRBJ1-4, with 8 bases that match TRBD1. V shed 5 bases, J shed 7 bases, and the junction held 9 bases outside the gene matches. Per germline, CDR1 MNHNY and CDR2 SVGAGI (reference sequence). The CDR3 is 15 amino acids. In DNA, the CDR3 is TGTGCCAGCAGTACGGGACAGGTGGGGGGTGAAAAACTGTTTTTT. It translates to CASSTGQVGGEKLFF.

The gene calls are TRBV7-6 and TRBJ2-2; D may be TRBD1 (6 bases). Trimming left V 2 bases short and J 0 bases short, with 7 bases between. CDR3 size: 15 residues. Looked up from germline, CDR1 is SGHVS and CDR2 is FNYEAQ. The DNA of the CDR3 is TGTGCCAGCAGCTTAACAGGGACGAACACCGGGGAGCTGTTTTTT. Amino acid sequence: CASSLTGTNTGELFF.

CDR3 DNA sequence: TGTGCCTGGACCCTCGACAGGGGAGGAAACACCATATATTTT. The encoded protein is CAWTLDRGGNTIYF. V gene TRBV30 combines with J gene TRBJ1-3; 8 nucleotides align to TRBD1. The V gene's germline CDR1 is GTSNPN and CDR2 SVGIG (reference sequence). The CDR3 sequence is 14 residues long. Germline trimming cut 4 bases from V and 4 bases from J; bases unmatched to any gene: 6.

This clone appeared a single time. V gene TRBV21-1 combines with J gene TRBJ1-2; the table calls TRBD1, which could not be checked here. TRBV21-1 is given as a pseudogene. The CDR3 has 16 residues. The CDR3, as DNA: TGTGCCAGCAGCCTCGACAGAGAAATGTCTAACTATGGCTACACCTTC. Translating gives CASSLDREMSNYGYTF.

This clone came up a few times. This chain uses TRBV6-6 with TRBJ2-1, with 15 positions matching TRBD2. CDR3 length: 14 amino acids. Germline-derived CDR1 and CDR2 are MNHNY and SVGAGI (reference sequence). J was trimmed by 6 bases and V by 6 bases; bases with no gene match: 0. CDR3 sequence reads: CASRGLAGGNEQFF. The CDR3 nucleotides are TGTGCCAGCAGGGGACTAGCGGGAGGCAATGAGCAGTTCTTC.

The chain uses TRBV29-1 and TRBJ2-7; TRBD2 agrees at 10 bases. Losses at the gene ends were 6 bases for V and 1 base for J; bases not matched to a gene: 6. Germline V CDR1 and CDR2: SQVTM, ANQGSEA. The CDR3 runs 14 residues. The CDR3 is CSVDIAGGSYEQYF. As DNA, the CDR3 is TGCAGCGTCGACATAGCGGGAGGTTCCTACGAGCAGTACTTC.

The chain employs TRBV4-1 and TRBJ1-3; TRBD1 agrees at 10 bases. With 5 bases clipped from V and 4 bases from J, the junction kept 5 bases outside the gene matches. CDR3 length: 15 residues. Germline V gene lookup returns CDR1 MGHRA and CDR2 YSYEKL. DNA of the CDR3: TGCGCCAGCAGCTTGGACAGGGGGAGAGGAAACACCATATATTTT. It codes for CASSLDRGRGNTIYF.

This sequence joins TRBV6-1 and TRBJ1-4, with a possible D match to TRBD1 (5 bases). The CDR3 spans 15 residues. Germline assignment: CDR1 MNHNS and CDR2 SASEGT. Trimming took 1 base from V and 3 from J, leaving 9 bases between them. The CDR3 nucleotides read TGTGCCAGCAGTGAAGGGGGCAGGGCTAATGAAAAACTGTTTTTT. This sequence encodes CASSEGGRANEKLFF.

This clone was detected only once. The rearrangement joins TRBV6-1 to TRBJ2-1; D unresolved. This CDR3 is 13 amino acids long. V was pared by 10 bases and J by 4 bases, with 14 bases between. Germline CDR1 reads MNHNS; CDR2 reads SASEGT. This chain's CDR3 is CATTDWNYNEQFF. The CDR3 DNA reads as TGTGCCACCACCGACTGGAATTACAATGAGCAGTTCTTC.

This CDR3 reads CASSLGSSYEQYF. The CDR3 DNA reads TGTGCCAGCAGTTTGGGCAGCTCCTACGAGCAGTACTTC. The chain joins TRBV28 to TRBJ2-7, with unresolved D. Trimming removed 3 bases at V and 0 bases at J, with 6 bases between. This CDR3 has 13 amino acids. In germline, CDR1 is MDHEN, CDR2 SYDVKM. Looking up the rest from reference TRBV28 and TRBJ2-7 gives the full variable domain: DVKVTQSSRYLVKRTGEKVFLECVQDMDHENMFWYRQDPGLGLRLIYFSYDVKMKEKGDIPEGYSVSREKKERFSLILESASTNQTSMYLCASSLGSSYEQYFGPGTRLTVT.

V gene TRBV27 combines with J gene TRBJ2-7; D not resolved. V dropped 2 bases and J dropped 2 bases, with 13 bases sitting between them. Per germline, CDR1 MNHEY and CDR2 SMNVEV (reference sequence). The CDR3 runs 15 residues. The CDR3 protein is CASSLMAETPYEQYF. The CDR3 nucleotides are TGTGCCAGCAGTTTAATGGCGGAAACCCCCTACGAGCAGTACTTC.

The genes are TRBV11-2 and TRBJ2-6; D gene uncertain. Germline-derived CDR1 and CDR2 are SGHAT and FQNNGV. V was trimmed by 6 bases and J by 1 base, leaving 4 bases between them. The length of the CDR3 is 13 residues. This CDR3 is CASRQSGANVLTF. DNA of the CDR3: TGTGCCAGCAGACAGTCTGGGGCCAACGTCCTGACTTTC.

The V gene is TRBV6-5, the J gene TRBJ2-4, with TRBD1 matching 11 bases. V lost 6 bases, J lost 6 bases, and 7 bases stayed unmatched. This CDR3 spans 15 amino acids. Germline CDR1 reads MNHEY; CDR2 reads SVGAGI. The CDR3 DNA follows: TGTGCCAGCAGGAGGACAGGGGGCGTCGGAAACATTCAGTACTTC. Its translation is CASRRTGGVGNIQYF.

The chain employs TRBV27 and TRBJ2-7, with no clear D. Germline values: CDR1 MNHEY, CDR2 SMNVEV (reference sequence). V lost 3 bases to trimming and J lost 0 bases, with 9 bases between them. The length of the CDR3 is 14 residues. The CDR3 loop reads CASSFQSDSYEQYF. In DNA form, the CDR3 reads TGTGCCAGCAGTTTTCAGAGCGACTCCTACGAGCAGTACTTC.

The chain's CDR3 is CASSLGLAGGSYEQYF. CDR3 nucleotides: TGTGCCAGCAGCTTGGGACTAGCGGGGGGATCCTACGAGCAGTACTTC. The chain is built from TRBV11-3 and TRBJ2-7; 15 bases agree with TRBD2. CDR3 length equals 16 residues. The trim removed 3 bases at V and 1 base at J, leaving 1 base unmatched. Germline V gene data show CDR1 as SGHNT and CDR2 as YENEEA.

This clone was observed once. The V call is TRBV7-2, the J call TRBJ1-1; D is uncertain. From germline, CDR1 is SGHTA and CDR2 FQGNSA. The CDR3 is 11 residues long. Trimming stripped 7 bases from V and 0 bases from J, with 3 bases between. CDR3 sequence reads: CASTLNTEAFF. The CDR3, as DNA: TGTGCCAGCACTCTGAACACTGAAGCTTTCTTT.

The V call is TRBV6-6, the J call TRBJ1-2; D might be TRBD1 (5 bases). Trimming took off 5 bases at V and 4 bases at J, with 20 bases between the two ends. The germline CDR1 and CDR2 sequences are MNHNY and SVGAGI (reference sequence). The CDR3 spans 16 residues. CDR3: CASSTWPPGQGYGYTF. The DNA of the CDR3 is TGTGCCAGCAGTACTTGGCCCCCCGGGCAGGGCTATGGCTACACCTTC.

This clone was seen only once. The rearrangement joins TRBV9 to TRBJ1-2, with D perhaps matching TRBD1 (6 bases). V was shortened by 0 bases and J by 3 bases, with 6 bases between the two germline ends. This CDR3 region has 13 residues. CDR1 and CDR2 (germline): SGDLS, YYNGEE. The CDR3 DNA is TGTGCCAGCAGCGTAGGACAGGACTATGGCTACACCTTC. Translated: CASSVGQDYGYTF.

This chain connects TRBV2 to TRBJ2-1, with 9 bases that match TRBD2. Per germline, CDR1 SNHLY and CDR2 FYNNEI. V shed 0 bases and J 3 bases; nucleotides not matched to a gene: 3. The CDR3 length is 16 residues. In DNA form, the CDR3 reads TGTGCCAGCAGTGAAGCGGCGGGAGGGTTCTACAATGAGCAGTTCTTC. Translated, it gives CASSEAAGGFYNEQFF.

The chain links TRBV4-1 to TRBJ2-1; 12 nucleotides line up with TRBD2. This CDR3 contains 14 residues. Germline trimming cut 0 bases from V and 12 bases from J; bases unmatched to any gene: 3. Germline assignment: CDR1 MGHRA and CDR2 YSYEKL. The CDR3 protein is CASSQDQTSGRQFF. The CDR3 region has the DNA TGCGCCAGCAGCCAAGACCAGACTAGCGGGAGGCAGTTCTTC.

This clone appeared a single time. The chain couples TRBV5-6 to TRBJ2-5; 7 bases are shared with TRBD1. The germline CDR1 and CDR2 sequences are SGHDT and YYEEEE. CDR3 size: 15 residues. The junction had 13 bases not matched to a gene; V was cut back by 4 bases and J by 7 bases. The CDR3 coding sequence is TGTGCCAGCAGCACAATACAGGGGAAGCACGGGACCCAGTACTTC. It codes for CASSTIQGKHGTQYF.

The chain couples TRBV4-2 to TRBJ2-3; TRBD2 aligns across 7 bases. This CDR3 has 16 residues. Germline V gives CDR1 LGHNA, CDR2 YNFKEQ. After removal of 5 bases from V and 0 bases from J, the junction contained 8 bases not matched to a gene. In DNA form, the CDR3 reads TGTGCCAGCAGCAGCCAAGTAGCGGGTAGCACAGATACGCAGTATTTT. Amino acid sequence: CASSSQVAGSTDTQYF.

This chain joins TRBV9 and TRBJ2-1, with 10 bases identical to TRBD2. CDR3 length: 18 amino acids. Germline V gene lookup returns CDR1 SGDLS and CDR2 YYNGEE. Unmatched junction bases numbered 13, after V lost 3 bases and J lost 4 bases. The CDR3 bases are TGTGCCAGCAGCGCCTTAGGATTCGGGACTAGCGTATACAATGAGCAGTTCTTC. Protein product: CASSALGFGTSVYNEQFF.

The chain carries TRBV2 and TRBJ1-1; D remains ambiguous. V was clipped by 2 bases and J by 0 bases, with 4 bases between them. There are 13 residues in the CDR3. Looked up from germline, CDR1 is SNHLY and CDR2 is FYNNEI. CDR3 in amino acids: CASSEQVNTEAFF. The CDR3 nucleotides read TGTGCCAGCAGTGAACAGGTGAACACTGAAGCTTTCTTT.

This chain links TRBV7-9 with TRBJ2-2; 9 nucleotides agree with TRBD1. V shed 11 bases, J shed 0 bases, and the junction held 4 bases outside the gene matches. The V gene's germline CDR1 is SEHNR and CDR2 FQNEAQ (reference sequence). This CDR3 is built from 14 residues. The CDR3 DNA follows: TGTGCCGTTACAGGGGGCACGAACACCGGGGAGCTGTTTTTT. This encodes CAVTGGTNTGELFF.